Presented here are 3 T cell receptor beta chains from one specimen sequenced in a study of beta chain features in type 1 diabetes. All of the isolated RNA was reverse transcribed, so expressed TCRB transcripts were sequenced. Sequencing was performed with immunoSEQ multiplex PCR; in TCRdb, only in-frame clones are kept and a portion is missing. Of around 290,000 clones listed, under 8.5% are singletons. The sample was central memory CD4+ T cells from blood. Receptors were obtained from a woman aged 18-35 years in good health.

The V gene is TRBV5-4, the J gene TRBJ2-1; TRBD1 aligns across 7 bases. In germline, CDR1 is SGHNT, CDR2 YYREEE (reference sequence). The CDR3 covers 16 residues. The trim removed 5 bases at V and 7 bases at J, leaving 15 bases unmatched. CDR3 sequence (DNA): TGTGCCAGCAGGGGACAGACGAGACAGGGTTTAAATGAGCAGTTCTTC. Amino acids: CASRGQTRQGLNEQFF.

This clone has just a few counts. The V and J genes are TRBV9 and TRBJ2-3, with 8 positions matching TRBD1. CDR3 length: 13 amino acids. Germline CDR1 SGDLS, CDR2 YYNGEE. Losses at the gene ends were 4 bases for V and 6 bases for J; bases not matched to a gene: 4. The CDR3 sequence is CASSPDRGDTQYF. The DNA for the CDR3 is TGTGCCAGCAGCCCCGACAGGGGTGATACGCAGTATTTT.

This clone came up many times. The DNA of the CDR3 is TGTGCCAGTACCTTTCGGGTGGGGAGCAATCAGCCCCAGCATTTT. Translated: CASTFRVGSNQPQHF. The chain is built from TRBV19 and TRBJ1-5, with D hard to call. There are 15 residues in the CDR3. CDR1 LNHDA and CDR2 SQIVND come from the germline V gene (reference sequence). The V end was cut by 7 bases, the J end by 1 base, with 14 bases between. Combining the CDR3 with reference TRBV19 and TRBJ1-5 gives the whole variable domain DGGITQSPKYLFRKEGQNVTLSCEQNLNHDAMYWYRQDPGQGLRLIYYSQIVNDFQKGDIAEGYSVSREKKESFPLTVTSAQKNPTAFYLCASTFRVGSNQPQHFGDGTRLSIL.